This TCR beta chain derives from a study of vaccination and CD4 T cells after COVID-19. Background on the study: Post-diagnosis, post-COVID samples were collected after a median approximately 92 days, ranging 35 to 161. The stimulating agents, overlapping spike peptides, came from SARS-CoV-2, HCoV-NL63, HCoV-OC43 and HCoV-229E.

Time point: late sampling 161 to 241 days after vaccination in a few convalescent patients. Treatment described: roughly ten-day PBMC culture with coronavirus spike peptide pools or control peptides (ViraFEST assay). After expanding antigen-specific T cells with peptide pools, ViraFEST sequenced their TCRs. Germline CDR1 is SSHAT and CDR2 is FNYEAQ (reference sequence). This CDR3 comprises 15 residues. Whole-study results and caveats: Early post-infection timepoints were missing, and relatively few convalescent patients were studied.

On this clonotype itself: Its target is not known. The germline gene is not matched at one end of the junction; a read error may be the cause.

Oncomine TCR Beta short-read sequencing was applied to DNA from cultured CD4+ T cells. TCRdb reprocessed the PCR reads with MiXCR, giving one entry per CDR3 protein. The sample lists 20,000 to 25,000 distinct CDR3 sequences; more than 45% were seen once. The sequenced sample was CD4+ T cells from blood, cultured in vitro, obtained about 7 months after SARS-CoV-2 vaccination. The chain recombines TRBV7-7 with TRBJ2-7, with 9 nucleotides matching TRBD2. The sequence was collected from a human donor who had recovered from COVID-19. CDR3 sequence (DNA): TGTGCTAGCAGCTTAGGGGCTAGCGGGACCTACGAGCAGTACTTC. Protein sequence: CASSLGASGTYEQYF.